This entry is about one T cell receptor beta chain. Its antigen is currently unknown. A split of CD4+ cells into CD45RA+ naive and CD45RA-negative memory subsets was performed. This entry belongs to a study of shared clonotypes between healthy human individuals. Study in general: Plates per donor: three CD4 naive, three CD4 memory, two CD8 naive, one CD8 memory.

Sequencing was performed with immunoSEQ multiplex PCR; in TCRdb, only in-frame clones are kept and a portion is missing. The table has about 2.4 million clones, over 85% seen once. Study-wide points: The authors expected sequencing depth to affect clonotype sharing among donors.

Input material: naive CD4+ T cells from PBMCs. The subset denotes: CD45RA+ positively selected. This sequence originates from a man aged 18 to 29 in good health. Some clones in this sample may be carry-over from other donors' samples.

The CDR3 sequence is CASRPPPQILPDTQYF. The CDR3 bases are TGTGCCAGCAGGCCCCCCCCACAGATCCTGCCAGATACGCAGTATTTT. The rearrangement links TRBV28 to TRBJ2-3; D remains ambiguous. Trimming took 6 bases from V and 4 from J, leaving 20 bases between them. Per germline, CDR1 MDHEN and CDR2 SYDVKM. The CDR3 extends over 16 amino acids.